This entry lists 21 T cell receptor beta chains sequenced from one sample in a study of shared clonotypes between healthy human individuals. Sequencing was performed with immunoSEQ multiplex PCR; in TCRdb, only in-frame clones are kept and a portion is missing. The sample has 800,000 to 1,200,000 clones, 70% to 80% seen once; the top ten hold roughly 0.56%. Sequences were obtained from memory CD4+ T cells from PBMCs. The subset denotes: CD45RA-negative fraction. The receptor set was obtained from a man between 18 and 29 years old in good health. Some clones in this sample may be carry-over from other donors' samples.

The J gene is TRBJ2-7, the V gene TRBV30; tentative D call: TRBD1 (5 bases). Looked up from germline, CDR1 is GTSNPN and CDR2 is SVGIG (reference sequence). The V and J ends lost 0 bases and 3 bases respectively, with 12 bases between them. The CDR3 covers 14 residues. CDR3 loop: CAWSVRQGNYEQYF. In DNA form, the CDR3 reads TGTGCCTGGAGTGTACGCCAGGGCAACTACGAGCAGTACTTC.

V usage is TRBV5-5 and J usage is TRBJ2-3, with D perhaps TRBD1 (6 bases). This CDR3 has 17 amino acids. CDR1 and CDR2 from the germline V gene are SGHKS and YYEKEE (reference sequence). Trimming removed 4 bases at V and 3 bases at J, with 21 bases between. The CDR3 protein is CASSPNGTPLGTDTQYF. The CDR3 DNA reads TGTGCCAGCAGCCCCAACGGGACACCCTTAGGGACAGATACGCAGTATTTT.

The chain carries TRBV4-1 and TRBJ2-4; 11 bases agree with TRBD2. Looked up from germline, CDR1 is MGHRA and CDR2 is YSYEKL. The CDR3 length is 19 residues. Trimming removed 4 bases from V and 0 bases from J; junction bases left unmatched: 11. The CDR3 loop reads CASSRGLADSVLAKNIQYF. CDR3 coding DNA: TGCGCCAGCAGCCGGGGACTAGCGGATTCCGTACTAGCCAAAAACATTCAGTACTTC.

This rearrangement joins TRBV7-3 to TRBJ2-1; tentative D call: TRBD2 (5 bases). From germline, CDR1 is SGHTA and CDR2 FQGTGA. The CDR3 is 15 residues long. V lost 4 bases and J 0 bases, leaving 10 bases between the germline ends. CDR3 sequence (DNA): TGTGCCAGCAGCTATGGCGGGTACTCCTACAATGAGCAGTTCTTC. Translating it yields CASSYGGYSYNEQFF.

The chain has TRBV19 and TRBJ2-1; D is ambiguous. This CDR3 comprises 15 residues. Trimming removed 5 bases at V and 4 bases at J, with 15 bases between. CDR1 is LNHDA and CDR2 is SQIVND in the germline V gene (reference sequence). The CDR3 DNA is TGTGCCAGTAGTGACGGGTCCGCCGGGTACAATGAGCAGTTCTTC. Translating gives CASSDGSAGYNEQFF.

The chain joins TRBV27 to TRBJ2-1; the D gene is possibly TRBD1 (6 bases). With 3 bases removed from V and 7 bases from J, the gap between germline ends came to 7 bases. This CDR3 is 12 amino acids long. Germline V gene lookup returns CDR1 MNHEY and CDR2 SMNVEV (reference sequence). CDR3 sequence reads: CASSLRGNEQFF. CDR3 DNA: TGTGCCAGCAGTTTGAGGGGGAATGAGCAGTTCTTC.

The sample holds a few counts of this clone. J is TRBJ1-4 and V is TRBV7-2; D remains ambiguous. Germline CDR1 is SGHTA and CDR2 is FQGNSA. V lost 2 bases and J lost 4, with 11 bases in between. The CDR3 has 15 amino acids. This chain's CDR3 is CASSLQASHNEKLFF. CDR3 DNA sequence: TGTGCCAGCAGCTTACAGGCCAGCCATAATGAAAAACTGTTTTTT. The full variable domain, its missing parts supplied by reference TRBV7-2 and TRBJ1-4, is GAGVSQSPSNKVTEKGKDVELRCDPISGHTALYWYRQSLGQGLEFLIYFQGNSAPDKSGLPSDRFSAERTGGSVSTLTIQRTQQEDSAVYLCASSLQASHNEKLFFGSGTQLSVL.

There are a few counts of this clone. V gene TRBV7-2 combines with J gene TRBJ1-2, with a tentative D call TRBD1 (6 bases). The ends were cut back, 5 bases at V and 9 bases at J, with 22 bases in the middle. Looked up from germline, CDR1 is SGHTA and CDR2 is FQGNSA. The CDR3 has 15 residues. CDR3 sequence reads: CASSAFNREGVSYTF. The DNA of the CDR3 is TGTGCCAGCAGCGCCTTTAACAGGGAAGGGGTGAGCTACACCTTC.

The J gene is TRBJ1-5, the V gene TRBV28; possible D gene TRBD1, 6 bases. The CDR3 covers 14 residues. Germline-derived CDR1 and CDR2 are MDHEN and SYDVKM. The V gene lost 5 bases and the J gene lost 6 bases, with 14 bases spanning the gap. CDR3 nucleotides: TGTGCCAGCAGTCTACAGGGAAAAGGTCAGCCCCAGCATTTT. Encoded protein: CASSLQGKGQPQHF.

With regard to this clone: This likely came from a read error, as a far larger clone is one base away. This chain joins TRBV7-6 and TRBJ1-3; D unclear. The ends were cut back, 7 bases at V and 0 bases at J, with 4 bases in the middle. Germline assignment: CDR1 SGHVS and CDR2 FNYEAQ. There are 12 residues in the CDR3. The CDR3 loop reads CASIGSGNTIYF. In nucleotides, the CDR3 is TGTGCCAGCATCGGCTCTGGAAACACCATATATTTT.

The chain employs TRBV19 and TRBJ1-1; tentatively, D is TRBD1 (5 bases). The ends were cut back, 6 bases at V and 3 bases at J, with 14 bases in the middle. Germline CDR1 reads LNHDA; CDR2 reads SQIVND (reference sequence). The CDR3 covers 14 residues. The CDR3 reads CASRFMGGDTEAFF. For the CDR3, the DNA is TGTGCCAGTAGGTTTATGGGGGGTGACACTGAAGCTTTCTTT.

The rearrangement joins TRBV25-1 to TRBJ2-7; 10 nucleotides align to TRBD1. This CDR3 has 15 residues. CDR1 is MGHDK, CDR2 SYGVNS, per germline. J gave up 2 bases and V 5 bases, and 6 bases lay outside the gene matches. The CDR3 sequence: CASSNPGTGAYEQYF. For the CDR3, the DNA is TGTGCCAGCAGTAATCCCGGGACAGGGGCCTACGAGCAGTACTTC.

In its sample, this clone was seen a few times. V is TRBV4-3 and J is TRBJ2-5, with D possibly being TRBD1 or TRBD2 (5 bases each). This CDR3 has 17 amino acids. Germline CDR1 and CDR2: LGHNA and YSLEER. V was pared by 0 bases and J by 1 base, with 15 bases between. The CDR3 DNA follows: TGCGCCAGCAGCCAAGAGGGGCCCCTCGGGGCCCAAGAGACCCAGTACTTC. It codes for CASSQEGPLGAQETQYF.

The chain recombines TRBV7-9 with TRBJ2-5; either TRBD1 or TRBD2 may supply D (5 bases each). Germline CDR1 is SEHNR and CDR2 is FQNEAQ (reference sequence). The CDR3 is 12 amino acids. V lost 4 bases and J lost 9, with 12 bases in between. CDR3 DNA sequence: TGTGCCAGCAGCTCCTCCGGGGCGGCCCAGTACTTC. Encoded protein: CASSSSGAAQYF.

The CDR3 DNA follows: TGTGCCAGCAGCGCGGGACTAGCCAAAAACATTCAGTACTTC. Translated: CASSAGLAKNIQYF. The V gene is TRBV11-2, the J gene TRBJ2-4; D perhaps matches TRBD2 (6 bases). Between the trimmed V and J ends, which lost 5 bases and 0 bases, there was a span of 8 bases. CDR1 and CDR2 from the germline V gene are SGHAT and FQNNGV. This CDR3 comprises 14 residues.

The chain couples TRBV28 to TRBJ1-2; D unclear. V shed 2 bases and J shed 2 bases, with 9 bases lying between them. The CDR3 length is 14 residues. Looked up from germline, CDR1 is MDHEN and CDR2 is SYDVKM. The CDR3 coding sequence is TGTGCCAGCAGTTTACTTGGACGGAACTATGGCTACACCTTC. Its protein is CASSLLGRNYGYTF.

This clone was seen only once. The chain recombines TRBV4-3 with TRBJ2-5; D not certain. CDR3 length: 16 residues. Germline assignment: CDR1 LGHNA and CDR2 YSLEER. Between the trimmed V and J ends, which lost 0 bases and 5 bases, there was a span of 16 bases. CDR3 coding DNA: TGCGCCAGCAGCCAAGATAGAGGCCCGACGGACGAGACCCAGTACTTC. Its protein is CASSQDRGPTDETQYF.

V is TRBV29-1 and J is TRBJ2-5; 8 positions agree with TRBD1. Trimming took 6 bases from V and 4 from J; bases not matched to a gene: 7. The V gene's germline CDR1 is SQVTM and CDR2 ANQGSEA. This CDR3 contains 13 residues. The DNA of the CDR3 is TGCAGCGTAGATACAGGGGGGCGAGAGACCCAGTACTTC. It yields the protein CSVDTGGRETQYF.

About this clone itself: This probably arose from a read error, given a far larger clone one base away. The sample carries other DNA sequences with the same CDR3. V is TRBV6-1 and J is TRBJ1-1; D not certain. Germline CDR1 reads MNHNS; CDR2 reads SASEGT. The CDR3 length is 13 residues. The CDR3: CASSGDYRAEAFF. The CDR3 DNA follows: TGTGCCAGTAGTGGTGATTATAGGGCTGAAGCTTTCTTT.

The V call is TRBV7-9, the J call TRBJ1-5, with 7 bases fitting TRBD1. V gave up 3 bases and J gave up 11 bases; unmatched junction bases: 4. CDR1 is SEHNR and CDR2 is FQNEAQ in the germline V gene (reference sequence). The CDR3 sequence is 12 residues long. CDR3 loop: CASSFLGQAQHF. The CDR3 DNA sequence: TGTGCCAGCAGCTTCCTCGGACAGGCCCAGCATTTT.

This clone was observed a single time. The chain recombines TRBV7-7 with TRBJ2-5; D not certain. V gave up 3 bases and J gave up 5 bases, with 10 bases separating them. The CDR3 consists of 13 residues. Germline lookup yields CDR1 SSHAT and CDR2 FNYEAQ (reference sequence). Here the CDR3 reads CASSLPGSETQYF. CDR3 DNA sequence: TGTGCCAGCAGCTTGCCAGGCTCGGAGACCCAGTACTTC.